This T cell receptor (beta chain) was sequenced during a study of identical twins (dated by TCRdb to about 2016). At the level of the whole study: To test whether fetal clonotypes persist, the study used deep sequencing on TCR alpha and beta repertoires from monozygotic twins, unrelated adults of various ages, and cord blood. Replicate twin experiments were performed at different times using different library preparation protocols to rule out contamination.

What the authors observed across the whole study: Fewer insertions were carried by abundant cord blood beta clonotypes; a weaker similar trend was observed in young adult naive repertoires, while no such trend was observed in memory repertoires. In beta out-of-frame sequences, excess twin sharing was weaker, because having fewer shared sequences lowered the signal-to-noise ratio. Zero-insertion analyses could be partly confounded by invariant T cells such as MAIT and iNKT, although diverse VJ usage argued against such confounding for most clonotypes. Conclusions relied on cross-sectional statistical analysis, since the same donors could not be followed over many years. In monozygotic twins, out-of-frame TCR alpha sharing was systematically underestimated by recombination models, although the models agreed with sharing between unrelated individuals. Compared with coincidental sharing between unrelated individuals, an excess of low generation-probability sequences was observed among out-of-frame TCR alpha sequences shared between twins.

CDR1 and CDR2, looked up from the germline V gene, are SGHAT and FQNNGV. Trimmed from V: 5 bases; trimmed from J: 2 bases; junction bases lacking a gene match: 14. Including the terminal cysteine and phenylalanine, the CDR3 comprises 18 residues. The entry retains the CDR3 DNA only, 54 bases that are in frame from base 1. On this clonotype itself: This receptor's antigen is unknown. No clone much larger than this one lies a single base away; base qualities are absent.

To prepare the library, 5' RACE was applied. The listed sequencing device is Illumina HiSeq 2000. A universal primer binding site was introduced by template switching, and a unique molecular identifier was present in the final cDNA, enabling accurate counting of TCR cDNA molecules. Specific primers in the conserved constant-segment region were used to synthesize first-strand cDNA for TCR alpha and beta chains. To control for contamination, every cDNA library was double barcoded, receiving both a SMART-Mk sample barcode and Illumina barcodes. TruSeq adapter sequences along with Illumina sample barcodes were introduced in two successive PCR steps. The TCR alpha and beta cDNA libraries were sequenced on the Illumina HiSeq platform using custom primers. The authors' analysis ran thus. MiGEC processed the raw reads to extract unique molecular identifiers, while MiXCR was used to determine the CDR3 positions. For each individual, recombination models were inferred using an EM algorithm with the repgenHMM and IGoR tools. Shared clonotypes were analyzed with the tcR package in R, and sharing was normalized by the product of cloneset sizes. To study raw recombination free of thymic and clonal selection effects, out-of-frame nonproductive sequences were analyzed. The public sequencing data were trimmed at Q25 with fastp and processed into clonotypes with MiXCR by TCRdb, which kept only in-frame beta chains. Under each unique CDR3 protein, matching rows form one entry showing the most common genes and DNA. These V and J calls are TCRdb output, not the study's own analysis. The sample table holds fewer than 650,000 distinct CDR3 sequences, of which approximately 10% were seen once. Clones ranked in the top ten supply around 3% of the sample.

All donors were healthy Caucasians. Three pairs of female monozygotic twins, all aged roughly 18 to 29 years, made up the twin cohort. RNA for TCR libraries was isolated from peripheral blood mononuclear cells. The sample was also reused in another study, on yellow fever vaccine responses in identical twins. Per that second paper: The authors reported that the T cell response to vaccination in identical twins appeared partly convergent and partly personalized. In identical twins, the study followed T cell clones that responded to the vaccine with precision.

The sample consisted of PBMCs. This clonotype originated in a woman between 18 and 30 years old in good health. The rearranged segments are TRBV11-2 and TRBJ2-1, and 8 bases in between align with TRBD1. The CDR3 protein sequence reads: CASSLRTPDRVTYNEQFF. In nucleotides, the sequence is TGTGCCAGCAGCCTCAGAACTCCGGACAGGGTAACCTACAATGAGCAGTTCTTC.